This T cell receptor beta chain was profiled in a study of blood T cells in healthy people across ages. With a J-beta primer mix and a sample-barcoded 5' primer, a second PCR ran about 7 to 12 cycles. Sequencing recovered at least 3 million CDR3-containing paired-end reads from each sample. TCRdb analysed the 5' RACE reads with MiXCR anew, one entry per CDR3 protein. The table shows roughly 1.6 million distinct CDR3 sequences, with 34% occurring only once. Specimen: blood. The clonotype was recovered from a woman in her twenties or thirties in good health.

The CDR3 here is CASSYQGLQETQYF. The CDR3 DNA follows: TGTGCCAGCAGTTATCAGGGACTGCAAGAGACCCAGTACTTC. The V gene is TRBV6-5, the J gene TRBJ2-5; tentative D call: TRBD2 (6 bases). Germline loops: CDR1 MNHEY, CDR2 SVGAGI. V lost 3 bases and J lost 2, with 10 bases in between. This CDR3 is built from 14 residues.